These 9 T cell receptor beta chains originate from one sample sequenced in a study of blood T cells in healthy people across ages. It was with a sample-barcoded 5' primer and a J-beta primer mix that a second PCR of roughly 7 to 12 cycles was run. TCRdb analysed the 5' RACE reads with MiXCR anew, one entry per CDR3 protein. The profile covers just under 550,000 distinct CDR3 sequences, with less than 25% appearing a single time and approximately 10% taken by the ten largest. A further study also used this sample, focusing on T cells of mothers and their children.

The material sequenced was blood. The receptors were sampled from a boy aged 5-17 years in good health.

This clonotype was seen only a few times. V and J are TRBV29-1 and TRBJ2-5, with 7 positions matching TRBD1. The J call may be wrong; the DNA end is better matched by TRBJ2-1. The CDR3 is 13 amino acids. Germline CDR1 is SQVTM and CDR2 is ANQGSEA. The CDR3 nucleotides are TGCAGCGCTCGACAGGGCTTAGCCAATGAGCAGTTCTTC. This gives the protein CSARQGLANEQFF.

V gene TRBV6-6 combines with J gene TRBJ2-2; D gene unclear. The CDR3 is made up of 14 amino acids. With 4 bases removed from V and 9 bases from J, the gap between germline ends came to 15 bases. Germline V gives CDR1 MNHNY, CDR2 SVGAGI (reference sequence). The CDR3 protein is CASSSDVGSRELFF. The CDR3 nucleotides are TGTGCCAGCAGTTCGGACGTGGGGTCCAGGGAGCTGTTTTTT.

This chain links TRBV7-9 with TRBJ2-1; D unclear. V was pared by 5 bases and J by 0 bases, with 20 bases between. Looked up from germline, CDR1 is SEHNR and CDR2 is FQNEAQ (reference sequence). The CDR3 spans 18 residues. As DNA, the CDR3 is TGTGCCAGCAGCCCCTTGTCCCGGAGAACTTACTCCTACAATGAGCAGTTCTTC. This sequence encodes CASSPLSRRTYSYNEQFF.

The rearrangement links TRBV13 to TRBJ2-5, with D hard to call. Judging by the DNA end, TRBJ2-7 fits better; the J call may be wrong. This CDR3 has 13 residues. Germline V CDR1 and CDR2: PRHDT, FYEKMQ (reference sequence). CDR3 in amino acids: CASSLGMNYEQYF. CDR3 coding DNA: TGTGCCAGCAGCTTAGGCATGAATTACGAGCAGTACTTC.

This clonotype showed up just a few times. V is TRBV28 and J is TRBJ1-1; D gene uncertain. The germline gives CDR1 MDHEN, CDR2 SYDVKM. Trimming stripped 6 bases from V and 5 bases from J, with 19 bases between. CDR3 length: 15 amino acids. CDR3 DNA: TGTGCCAGCAGGTTACTCGTGGGGATGGGGACTGAAGCTTTCTTT. This translates into CASRLLVGMGTEAFF.

The DNA of the CDR3 is TGTGCCAGCAGTTACTCAGTCAGTCGCCAGAATTCACCCCTCCACTTT. Its protein is CASSYSVSRQNSPLHF. The chain joins TRBV6-5 to TRBJ1-6, with no clear D. Germline V gene data show CDR1 as MNHEY and CDR2 as SVGAGI. CDR3 length: 16 residues. Trimming stripped 0 bases from V and 7 bases from J, with 13 bases between.

This clonotype was observed a handful of times. The rearrangement links TRBV7-8 to TRBJ2-5; 7 positions match TRBD2. Matching the DNA end better, TRBJ2-1 makes the J call doubtful. Germline lookup yields CDR1 SGHVS and CDR2 FQNEAQ. The CDR3 loop spans 17 amino acids. CDR3 region: CASSLAIRGRAKDEQFF. CDR3 DNA: TGTGCCAGCAGCTTAGCGATAAGAGGGAGGGCCAAAGATGAGCAGTTCTTC.

The chain employs TRBV7-2 and TRBJ2-5; D may be TRBD1 or TRBD2 (5 bases each). The CDR3 contains 13 residues. Germline V gene sequence: CDR1 SGHTA, CDR2 FQGNSA. The V end was cut by 5 bases, the J end by 11 bases, with 18 bases between. This chain's CDR3 is CASSRDGVGEQYF. CDR3 DNA: TGTGCCAGCAGCCGGGACGGAGTGGGAGAGCAGTACTTC.

This clonotype showed up just a few times. The V call is TRBV7-3, the J call TRBJ2-7, with TRBD2 identical over 13 bases. Germline V gene sequence: CDR1 SGHTA, CDR2 FQGTGA. This CDR3 has 15 amino acids. V was clipped by 6 bases and J by 7 bases; unmatched bases: 9. CDR3 bases: TGTGCCAGCAGACGAACCGGGACTAGCGGGGAGGAGCAGTACTTC. Translation: CASRRTGTSGEEQYF.